This T cell receptor (beta chain) derives from a study of cytomegalovirus exposure and HLA in healthy donors. This clone was recorded only once. Use of 60 Vbeta and 13 Jbeta primers characterized the PCR. Assay used: immunoSEQ multiplex PCR; TCRdb lists only in-frame clones, some missing. Among some 160,000 clones listed, approximately 79% were seen once. This sequence was found in a male donor in good health and CMV-seronegative. Sequenced: PBMCs.

The CDR3 DNA reads TGTGCCACCGAAGGTCCAGGGGTAAGAAACACCATATATTTT. Translated: CATEGPGVRNTIYF. The chain couples TRBV28 to TRBJ1-3, with D perhaps TRBD1 (6 bases). The CDR3 sequence is 14 residues long. V dropped 10 bases and J dropped 5 bases, with 18 bases sitting between them. Germline CDR1 reads MDHEN; CDR2 reads SYDVKM.